These T cell receptor beta chains were read from a single sample in a study of blood T cell repertoires in COVID-19. The method was immunoSEQ multiplex PCR; TCRdb's version includes in-frame clones alone and lacks a portion of them. Among 200,000 to 300,000 clones listed, roughly 91% were seen once. The sample was peripheral blood. The receptor source for this set is a woman aged 40 to 50 who had recovered from COVID-19. Both conserved end residues are part of each CDR3. The D gene is left open where the match is weak. A clone size is listed for some rows: how often the clone was seen (once, few, many), or a class if it is expanded.

j_call: TRBJ2-3; d_call: TRBD1; cdr3_length: 14; clone_size: NA; v_call: TRBV18; cdr3_nt: TGTGCCAGCTCACCCGGACAGGGGACAGATACGCAGTATTTT; cdr3_aa: CASSPGQGTDTQYF
j_call: TRBJ2-1; d_call: NA; cdr3_length: 13; clone_size: NA; v_call: TRBV6-5; cdr3_nt: TGTGCCAGCAGGGACAGAACCTACAATGAGCAGTTCTTC; cdr3_aa: CASRDRTYNEQFF
j_call: TRBJ1-2; d_call: NA; cdr3_length: 13; clone_size: NA; v_call: TRBV6-5; cdr3_nt: TGTGCCAGCAGCCGGGAAGCAAACTATGGCTACACCTTC; cdr3_aa: CASSREANYGYTF
j_call: TRBJ1-2; d_call: NA; cdr3_length: 11; clone_size: few; v_call: TRBV20-1; cdr3_nt: TGCAGTGCCGACAGAAACTATGGCTACACCTTC; cdr3_aa: CSADRNYGYTF
j_call: TRBJ2-1; d_call: TRBD2; cdr3_length: 10; clone_size: NA; v_call: TRBV20-1; cdr3_nt: TGCAGTGCTAGTACTCTAGCGGTCTTCTTC; cdr3_aa: CSASTLAVFF
j_call: TRBJ2-7; d_call: NA; cdr3_length: 13; clone_size: NA; v_call: TRBV30; cdr3_nt: TGTGCCTGGACCCCCGGGGGAGAGGGAGAGCAGTACTTC; cdr3_aa: CAWTPGGEGEQYF
j_call: TRBJ1-5; d_call: NA; cdr3_length: 13; clone_size: NA; v_call: TRBV18; cdr3_nt: TGTGCCAGCTCACCAGGGGGAGGGCAGCCCCAGCATTTT; cdr3_aa: CASSPGGGQPQHF
j_call: TRBJ1-1; d_call: NA; cdr3_length: 14; clone_size: NA; v_call: TRBV5-1; cdr3_nt: TGCGCCAGCAGCTTGGACGGCGGGCTCACTGAAGCTTTCTTT; cdr3_aa: CASSLDGGLTEAFF
j_call: TRBJ1-4; d_call: NA; cdr3_length: 12; clone_size: NA; v_call: TRBV30; cdr3_nt: TGTGCCAGCGGACGGCCGGGAGAAAAACTGTTTTTT; cdr3_aa: CASGRPGEKLFF
j_call: TRBJ2-3; d_call: TRBD1; cdr3_length: 15; clone_size: NA; v_call: TRBV11-2; cdr3_nt: TGTGCCAGCAGCTTAGGACAGGGCTACGCAGATACGCAGTATTTT; cdr3_aa: CASSLGQGYADTQYF
j_call: TRBJ2-1; d_call: TRBD2; cdr3_length: 11; clone_size: NA; v_call: TRBV7-9; cdr3_nt: TGTGCCGGGGGGGCCTACAATGAGCAGTTCTTC; cdr3_aa: CAGGAYNEQFF
j_call: TRBJ1-2; d_call: NA; cdr3_length: 13; clone_size: NA; v_call: TRBV6-5; cdr3_nt: TGTGCCAGCACCCCCGGCGGAGCCTATGGCTACACCTTC; cdr3_aa: CASTPGGAYGYTF
j_call: TRBJ2-5; d_call: TRBD2; cdr3_length: 16; clone_size: NA; v_call: TRBV3-1/TRBV3-2; cdr3_nt: TGTGCCAGCAGCCAAGGCTCTAGCGGGCGCCAAGAGACCCAGTACTTC; cdr3_aa: CASSQGSSGRQETQYF
j_call: TRBJ1-3; d_call: TRBD1; cdr3_length: 16; clone_size: NA; v_call: TRBV3-1/TRBV3-2; cdr3_nt: TGTGCCAGCAGCCTGAGGACAGGGGGGGGCGGAAACACCATATATTTT; cdr3_aa: CASSLRTGGGGNTIYF
j_call: TRBJ2-7; d_call: TRBD2; cdr3_length: 15; clone_size: once; v_call: TRBV6-2/TRBV6-3; cdr3_nt: TGTGCCAGCAGCTCGACTAGCGGTCCCCTCTACGAGCAGTACTTC; cdr3_aa: CASSSTSGPLYEQYF
j_call: TRBJ2-4; d_call: NA; cdr3_length: 11; clone_size: NA; v_call: TRBV12-3/TRBV12-4; cdr3_nt: TGTGCCAGCAGTCTCGGAAACATTCAGTACTTC; cdr3_aa: CASSLGNIQYF
j_call: TRBJ2-1; d_call: NA; cdr3_length: 15; clone_size: NA; v_call: TRBV5-1; cdr3_nt: TGCGCCAGCAGCCCCCCGATGGCGGCCGACAATGAGCAGTTCTTC; cdr3_aa: CASSPPMAADNEQFF
j_call: TRBJ2-1; d_call: NA; cdr3_length: 15; clone_size: NA; v_call: TRBV7-2; cdr3_nt: TGTGCCAGCAGCTTAGCCTCGGGGGGCCCGGGTGAGCAGTTCTTC; cdr3_aa: CASSLASGGPGEQFF
j_call: TRBJ2-3; d_call: TRBD2; cdr3_length: 17; clone_size: few; v_call: TRBV10-1; cdr3_nt: TGCGCCAGCCAAAGCCCGGGACTAGCGGGAGGGGGAGATACGCAGTATTTT; cdr3_aa: CASQSPGLAGGGDTQYF
j_call: TRBJ2-1; d_call: NA; cdr3_length: 13; clone_size: NA; v_call: TRBV6-2/TRBV6-3; cdr3_nt: TGTGCCAGCAGTTGGTATGGCGGATTGGGGCAGTTCTTC; cdr3_aa: CASSWYGGLGQFF
j_call: TRBJ1-3; d_call: NA; cdr3_length: 15; clone_size: NA; v_call: TRBV11-2; cdr3_nt: TGTGCCAGCAGCCACGGGGGGAGCTCTGGAAACACCATATATTTT; cdr3_aa: CASSHGGSSGNTIYF
j_call: TRBJ2-1; d_call: NA; cdr3_length: 16; clone_size: few; v_call: TRBV7-2; cdr3_nt: TGTGCCAGCAGCTTAGCGGGGACTGCCTCCTACAATGAGCAGTTCTTC; cdr3_aa: CASSLAGTASYNEQFF
j_call: TRBJ1-2; d_call: NA; cdr3_length: 14; clone_size: NA; v_call: TRBV5-4; cdr3_nt: TGTGCCAGCAGCTTGGGGCCCGCTGACTATGGCTACACCTTC; cdr3_aa: CASSLGPADYGYTF
j_call: TRBJ2-1; d_call: TRBD2; cdr3_length: 17; clone_size: NA; v_call: TRBV27; cdr3_nt: TGTGCCAGCAGTTTATCGGGAGGGTACAGGATCTACAATGAGCAGTTCTTC; cdr3_aa: CASSLSGGYRIYNEQFF
j_call: TRBJ2-2; d_call: NA; cdr3_length: 14; clone_size: NA; v_call: TRBV5-6; cdr3_nt: TGTGCCAGCAGCTTCCGGGTGGGCACCGGGGAGCTGTTTTTT; cdr3_aa: CASSFRVGTGELFF
j_call: TRBJ1-3; d_call: NA; cdr3_length: 15; clone_size: NA; v_call: TRBV7-9; cdr3_nt: TGTGCCAGCCTAGGACAGCCTAGCTCTGGAAACACCATATATTTT; cdr3_aa: CASLGQPSSGNTIYF
j_call: TRBJ1-1; d_call: TRBD1; cdr3_length: 15; clone_size: NA; v_call: TRBV5-4; cdr3_nt: TGTGCCAGCAGCCCCCCGACAGGGCTGAACACTGAAGCTTTCTTT; cdr3_aa: CASSPPTGLNTEAFF
j_call: TRBJ2-6; d_call: NA; cdr3_length: 15; clone_size: NA; v_call: TRBV9; cdr3_nt: TGTGCCAGCAGCGTAGGGGCGCTTGGGGCCAACGTCCTGACTTTC; cdr3_aa: CASSVGALGANVLTF
j_call: TRBJ1-6; d_call: TRBD1; cdr3_length: 14; clone_size: NA; v_call: TRBV6-5; cdr3_nt: TGTGCCAGCAGCCCGGGACAGGGGAATTCACCCCTCCACTTT; cdr3_aa: CASSPGQGNSPLHF
j_call: TRBJ2-2; d_call: TRBD2; cdr3_length: 19; clone_size: NA; v_call: TRBV28; cdr3_nt: TGTGCCAGCAGTTCGGCGATAGCGGGAGTGATGGGTTGGACCGGGGAGCTGTTTTTT; cdr3_aa: CASSSAIAGVMGWTGELFF
j_call: TRBJ1-6; d_call: NA; cdr3_length: 20; clone_size: NA; v_call: TRBV5-1; cdr3_nt: TGCGCCAGCAGCCGGACGGGGGGGAGTCGACCGAGCTCCTATAATTCACCCCTCCACTTT; cdr3_aa: CASSRTGGSRPSSYNSPLHF
j_call: TRBJ2-2; d_call: TRBD2; cdr3_length: 15; clone_size: once; v_call: TRBV7-3; cdr3_nt: TGTGCCAGCAGCTTAAGAGCGGGGGGAACCGGGGAGCTGTTTTTT; cdr3_aa: CASSLRAGGTGELFF
j_call: TRBJ1-1; d_call: TRBD1; cdr3_length: 14; clone_size: NA; v_call: TRBV7-9; cdr3_nt: TGTGCCAGCAGCTTCAGGGGGCTGAACACTGAAGCTTTCTTT; cdr3_aa: CASSFRGLNTEAFF
j_call: TRBJ2-1; d_call: TRBD2; cdr3_length: 16; clone_size: NA; v_call: TRBV10-2; cdr3_nt: TGCGCCAGCAGGGACCGGGGGGGGCCCTCCTACAATGAGCAGTTCTTC; cdr3_aa: CASRDRGGPSYNEQFF
j_call: TRBJ2-7; d_call: TRBD2; cdr3_length: 19; clone_size: NA; v_call: TRBV19; cdr3_nt: TGTGCCAGTAGTGAACCGGGACTAGCGGGATCAGAGCAAACCTACGAGCAGTACTTC; cdr3_aa: CASSEPGLAGSEQTYEQYF
j_call: TRBJ1-5; d_call: NA; cdr3_length: 17; clone_size: NA; v_call: TRBV5-4; cdr3_nt: TGTGCCAGCAGCTTGGGTCGGGGGGGGATGCGCAATCAGCCCCAGCATTTT; cdr3_aa: CASSLGRGGMRNQPQHF
j_call: TRBJ2-1; d_call: NA; cdr3_length: 16; clone_size: NA; v_call: TRBV28; cdr3_nt: TGTGCCAGCAGTCCTATAGCGGCCCCAAAAAACAATGAGCAGTTCTTC; cdr3_aa: CASSPIAAPKNNEQFF
j_call: TRBJ2-3; d_call: NA; cdr3_length: 15; clone_size: NA; v_call: TRBV3-1/TRBV3-2; cdr3_nt: TGTGCCAGCACCCCAGGACAACCAAGCACAGATACGCAGTATTTT; cdr3_aa: CASTPGQPSTDTQYF
j_call: TRBJ1-2; d_call: NA; cdr3_length: 9; clone_size: NA; v_call: TRBV13; cdr3_nt: TGTGCCAGCCAGGTTGGCTACACCTTC; cdr3_aa: CASQVGYTF
j_call: TRBJ2-5; d_call: NA; cdr3_length: 13; clone_size: NA; v_call: TRBV7-2; cdr3_nt: TGTGCCAGCAGCATAAATAGGGGCTCGGCCCAGTACTTC; cdr3_aa: CASSINRGSAQYF
j_call: TRBJ1-1; d_call: NA; cdr3_length: 14; clone_size: NA; v_call: TRBV13; cdr3_nt: TGTGCCAGCCCCGGGGGGGGCAGGGACACTGAAGCTTTCTTT; cdr3_aa: CASPGGGRDTEAFF
j_call: TRBJ1-1; d_call: NA; cdr3_length: 12; clone_size: NA; v_call: TRBV30; cdr3_nt: TGTGCCTGGAGTGCCCAGGTTGGTGAAGCTTTCTTT; cdr3_aa: CAWSAQVGEAFF
j_call: TRBJ2-7; d_call: TRBD2; cdr3_length: 14; clone_size: NA; v_call: TRBV30; cdr3_nt: TGTGCCTGGAGTGGCGGCGGGAGCTCCTACGAGCAGTACTTC; cdr3_aa: CAWSGGGSSYEQYF
j_call: TRBJ1-1; d_call: TRBD1; cdr3_length: 16; clone_size: NA; v_call: TRBV19; cdr3_nt: TGTGCCAGTAGTCCCCCCGGGACAGGGGGGAACACTGAAGCTTTCTTT; cdr3_aa: CASSPPGTGGNTEAFF
j_call: TRBJ1-2; d_call: NA; cdr3_length: 16; clone_size: few; v_call: TRBV11-3; cdr3_nt: TGTGCCAGCACCCAGTCCCTTACAGGAAGCGGAGGGGGCTACACCTTC; cdr3_aa: CASTQSLTGSGGGYTF
j_call: TRBJ1-1; d_call: TRBD1; cdr3_length: 18; clone_size: NA; v_call: TRBV30; cdr3_nt: TGTGCCTGGAGTGTACAGGGAGTCGCGGGACAGGTTAACACTGAAGCTTTCTTT; cdr3_aa: CAWSVQGVAGQVNTEAFF
j_call: TRBJ2-1; d_call: TRBD2; cdr3_length: 14; clone_size: once; v_call: TRBV11-2; cdr3_nt: TGTGCCAGCAGACAACTAGCGGGAGGGGACGAGCAGTTCTTC; cdr3_aa: CASRQLAGGDEQFF
j_call: TRBJ2-5; d_call: NA; cdr3_length: 13; clone_size: NA; v_call: TRBV19; cdr3_nt: TGTGCCAGTAGTACCAGGGTTCGAGAGACCCAGTACTTC; cdr3_aa: CASSTRVRETQYF
j_call: TRBJ1-3; d_call: TRBD1; cdr3_length: 15; clone_size: NA; v_call: TRBV3-1/TRBV3-2; cdr3_nt: TGTGCCAGCAGCTTGACAGGGGCTGCTGGAAACACCATATATTTT; cdr3_aa: CASSLTGAAGNTIYF
j_call: TRBJ1-2; d_call: NA; cdr3_length: 11; clone_size: NA; v_call: TRBV20-1; cdr3_nt: TGCAGTGCCCCGGGGGAGTATGGCTACACCTTC; cdr3_aa: CSAPGEYGYTF